Listed here are 10 T cell receptor beta chains from one sample, sequenced in a study of vaccination and CD4 T cells after COVID-19. Researchers used the Oncomine TCR Beta short-read assay to sequence DNA from cultured CD4+ T cells. Each CDR3 protein gets one entry after TCRdb re-called the PCR reads with MiXCR. This sample yields about 20,000 distinct CDR3 sequences, of which around 46% are seen a single time; under 4.5% belongs to the top ten. Treatment meaning: roughly 10-day PBMC culture with coronavirus spike peptide pools or control peptides (ViraFEST assay). These receptors lack a known antigen. The sequencing used CD4+ T cells from blood, cultured in vitro, collected before SARS-CoV-2 vaccination. The receptor source for this set is a human donor who had recovered from COVID-19.

This chain joins TRBV15 and TRBJ1-4; maybe TRBD1 (6 bases). CDR3 length equals 16 residues. Germline lookup yields CDR1 LNHNV and CDR2 YYDKDF (reference sequence). Trimming pared 4 bases from V and 4 bases from J, leaving 16 bases between. The CDR3 reads CATSTLVAQGNEKLFF. The CDR3 bases are TGTGCCACCAGCACCTTGGTCGCACAGGGTAATGAAAAACTGTTTTTT.

This clonotype was recorded a few times. The chain joins TRBV19 to TRBJ1-5; 7 bases line up with TRBD1. The CDR3 is 14 amino acids. Germline-derived CDR1 and CDR2 are LNHDA and SQIVND (reference sequence). Written as DNA, the CDR3 is TGTGCTTTAGGGACAGTAAATAGCAATCAGCCCCAGCATTTT. Amino acids: CALGTVNSNQPQHF. The variable domain in full, completed from reference TRBV19 and TRBJ1-5, reads DGGITQSPKYLFRKEGQNVTLSCEQNLNHDAMYWYRQDPGQGLRLIYYSQIVNDFQKGDIAEGYSVSREKKESFPLTVTSAQKNPTAFYLCALGTVNSNQPQHFGDGTRLSIL.

The genes are TRBV28 and TRBJ2-3, with 7 bases fitting TRBD2. This CDR3 is 14 amino acids long. V lost 6 bases, J lost 6 bases, and 9 bases stayed unmatched. Germline CDR1 reads MDHEN; CDR2 reads SYDVKM. CDR3 in amino acids: CASRGGRGSDTQYF. In nucleotides, the CDR3 is TGTGCCAGCAGGGGCGGGAGAGGATCGGATACGCAGTATTTT.

The chain uses TRBV11-3 and TRBJ1-1; a weak D match, TRBD1 (5 bases). Trimming pared 1 base from V and 4 bases from J, leaving 13 bases between. Germline V gene sequence: CDR1 SGHNT, CDR2 YENEEA. The CDR3 has 15 residues. Here the CDR3 reads CASSLGGASGTEAFF. The CDR3, as DNA: TGTGCCAGCAGCTTAGGTGGGGCTTCGGGCACTGAAGCTTTCTTT.

CDR3 DNA: TGTGCCAGCAGCTTCGGACAGGGCACTGAAGCTTTCTTT. Its translation is CASSFGQGTEAFF. The chain employs TRBV9 and TRBJ1-1, with 8 bases matching TRBD1. Germline loops: CDR1 SGDLS, CDR2 YYNGEE. The CDR3 sequence is 13 residues long. V was clipped by 4 bases and J by 4 bases; unmatched bases: 3.

CDR3 sequence reads: CSAADRDRVYNYYGYTF. The CDR3 DNA sequence: TGCAGTGCAGCCGATAGGGACAGGGTGTACAATTACTATGGCTACACCTTC. V gene TRBV20-1 combines with J gene TRBJ1-2, with TRBD1 matching 9 bases. The germline V gene encodes CDR1 DFQATT and CDR2 SNEGSKA (reference sequence). The CDR3 covers 17 residues. Unmatched junction bases numbered 17, after V lost 6 bases and J lost 3 bases.

The chain is built from TRBV12-3 or TRBV12-4 and TRBJ1-2, with TRBD1 identical over 11 bases. The CDR3 length is 16 residues. The V segment lost 4 bases and the J segment 4 bases; nucleotides outside the gene matches: 8. The DNA for the CDR3 is TGTGCCAGCAGTTCGGCTAGGACAGGGGGCTCCTATGGCTACACCTTC. It yields the protein CASSSARTGGSYGYTF.

The chain carries TRBV12-3 or TRBV12-4 and TRBJ2-3; 10 bases match TRBD1. The CDR3 is 20 residues long. The trim removed 2 bases at V and 0 bases at J, leaving 14 bases unmatched. The CDR3 DNA follows: TGTGCCAGCAGTTTATTGGTAGGGACAGGGGAGGGGGCTAGCACAGATACGCAGTATTTT. This sequence encodes CASSLLVGTGEGASTDTQYF.

This clonotype showed up just a few times. The V and J genes are TRBV19 and TRBJ2-7; no firm D call. The V and J ends lost 4 bases and 2 bases respectively, with 12 bases between them. The germline V gene has CDR1 LNHDA and CDR2 SQIVND (reference sequence). CDR3 length: 14 residues. CDR3 nucleotide sequence: TGTGCCAGTAGTAGTGTTCTAGGCCCCTACGAGCAGTACTTC. Its protein is CASSSVLGPYEQYF.

This clonotype was counted a few times. The rearrangement links TRBV20-1 to TRBJ1-2; D unclear. CDR3 length: 13 amino acids. In germline, CDR1 is DFQATT, CDR2 SNEGSKA (reference sequence). The germline V and J ends were trimmed by 0 bases and 0 bases, with 5 bases remaining between them. The CDR3 loop is CSARDGTNYGYTF. CDR3 in DNA: TGCAGTGCTAGAGACGGGACTAACTATGGCTACACCTTC.